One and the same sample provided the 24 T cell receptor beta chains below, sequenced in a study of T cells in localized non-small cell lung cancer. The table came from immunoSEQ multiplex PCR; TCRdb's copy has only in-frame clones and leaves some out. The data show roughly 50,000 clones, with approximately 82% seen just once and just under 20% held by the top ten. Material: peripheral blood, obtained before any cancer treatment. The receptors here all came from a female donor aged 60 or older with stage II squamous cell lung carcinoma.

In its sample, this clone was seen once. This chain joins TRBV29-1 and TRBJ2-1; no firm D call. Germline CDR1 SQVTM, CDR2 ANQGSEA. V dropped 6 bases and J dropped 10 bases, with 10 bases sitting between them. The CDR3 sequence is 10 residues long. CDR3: CSVGTKEQFF. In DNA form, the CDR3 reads TGCAGCGTGGGAACAAAAGAGCAGTTCTTC.

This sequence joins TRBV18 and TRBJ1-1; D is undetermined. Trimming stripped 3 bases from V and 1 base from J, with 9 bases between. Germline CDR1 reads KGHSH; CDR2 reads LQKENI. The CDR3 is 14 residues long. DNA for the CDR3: TGTGCCAGCTCACCGTCAGGCAGGAACACTGAAGCTTTCTTT. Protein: CASSPSGRNTEAFF.

The CDR3 nucleotides are TGTGCCAGCAGCGCACGCCCGGGACTAGCCGATGAGCAGTTCTTC. Translated: CASSARPGLADEQFF. The chain joins TRBV2 to TRBJ2-1, with 9 positions matching TRBD2. The CDR3 is 15 amino acids. V trimming: 6 bases; J trimming: 8 bases; junction bases outside the gene matches: 11. Germline CDR1 SNHLY, CDR2 FYNNEI. Looking up the rest from reference TRBV2 and TRBJ2-1 gives the full variable domain: EPEVTQTPSHQVTQMGQEVILRCVPISNHLYFYWYRQILGQKVEFLVSFYNNEISEKSEIFDDQFSVERPDGSNFTLKIRSTKLEDSAMYFCASSARPGLADEQFFGPGTRLTVL.

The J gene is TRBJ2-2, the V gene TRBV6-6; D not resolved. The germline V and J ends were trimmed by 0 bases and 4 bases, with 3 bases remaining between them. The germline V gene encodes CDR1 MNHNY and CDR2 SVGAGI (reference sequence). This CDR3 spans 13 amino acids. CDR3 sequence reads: CASSYSGTGELFF. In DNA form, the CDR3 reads TGTGCCAGCAGTTACTCGGGCACCGGGGAGCTGTTTTTT.

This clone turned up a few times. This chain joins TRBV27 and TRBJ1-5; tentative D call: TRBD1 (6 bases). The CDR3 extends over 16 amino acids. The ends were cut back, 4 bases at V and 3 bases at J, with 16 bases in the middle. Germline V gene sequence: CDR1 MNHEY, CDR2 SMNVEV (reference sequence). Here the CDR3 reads CASSSTGYPSNQPQHF. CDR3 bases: TGTGCCAGCAGTTCCACAGGGTACCCCTCCAATCAGCCCCAGCATTTT.

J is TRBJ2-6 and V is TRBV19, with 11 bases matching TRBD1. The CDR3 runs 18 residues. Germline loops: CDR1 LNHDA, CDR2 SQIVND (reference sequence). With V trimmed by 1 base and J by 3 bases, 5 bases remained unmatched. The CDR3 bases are TGTGCCAGTAGTATAGGTGGACAGGGGGCGGGTGGGGCCAACGTCCTGACTTTC. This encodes CASSIGGQGAGGANVLTF.

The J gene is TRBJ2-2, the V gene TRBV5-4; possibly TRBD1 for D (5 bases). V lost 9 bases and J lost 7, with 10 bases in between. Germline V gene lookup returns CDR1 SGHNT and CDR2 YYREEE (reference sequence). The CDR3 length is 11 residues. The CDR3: CANQGDGELFF. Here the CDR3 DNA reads TGTGCCAACCAGGGCGACGGGGAGCTGTTTTTT.

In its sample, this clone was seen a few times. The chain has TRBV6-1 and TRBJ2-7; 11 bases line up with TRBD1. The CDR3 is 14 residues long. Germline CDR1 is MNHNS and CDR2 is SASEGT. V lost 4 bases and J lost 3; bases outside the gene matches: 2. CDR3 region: CASSADRGLYEQYF. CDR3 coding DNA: TGTGCCAGCAGTGCGGACAGGGGGCTCTACGAGCAGTACTTC.

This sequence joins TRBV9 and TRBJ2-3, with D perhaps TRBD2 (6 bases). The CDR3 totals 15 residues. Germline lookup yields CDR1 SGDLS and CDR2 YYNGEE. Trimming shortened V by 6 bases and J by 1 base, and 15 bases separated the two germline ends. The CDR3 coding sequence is TGTGCCAGCAAGGAGGGGCGGGGACGCACAGATACGCAGTATTTT. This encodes CASKEGRGRTDTQYF.

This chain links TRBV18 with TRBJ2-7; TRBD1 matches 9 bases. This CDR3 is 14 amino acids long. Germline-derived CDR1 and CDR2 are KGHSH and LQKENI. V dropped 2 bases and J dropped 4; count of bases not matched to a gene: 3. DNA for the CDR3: TGTGCCAGCTCACCATCGACAGGGGGGTACGAGCAGTACTTC. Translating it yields CASSPSTGGYEQYF.

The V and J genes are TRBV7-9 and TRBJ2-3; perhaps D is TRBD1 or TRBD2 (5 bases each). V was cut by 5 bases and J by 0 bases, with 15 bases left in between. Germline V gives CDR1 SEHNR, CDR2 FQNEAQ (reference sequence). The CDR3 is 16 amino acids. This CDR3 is CASSQRQTTSTDTQYF. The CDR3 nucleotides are TGTGCCAGCAGCCAACGACAGACTACTAGCACAGATACGCAGTATTTT.

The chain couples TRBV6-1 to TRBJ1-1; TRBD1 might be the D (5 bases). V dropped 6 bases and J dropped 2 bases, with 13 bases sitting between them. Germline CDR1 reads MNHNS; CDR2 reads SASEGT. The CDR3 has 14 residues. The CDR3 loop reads CASRLGTANTEAFF. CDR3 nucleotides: TGTGCCAGCAGGCTCGGGACGGCTAACACTGAAGCTTTCTTT.

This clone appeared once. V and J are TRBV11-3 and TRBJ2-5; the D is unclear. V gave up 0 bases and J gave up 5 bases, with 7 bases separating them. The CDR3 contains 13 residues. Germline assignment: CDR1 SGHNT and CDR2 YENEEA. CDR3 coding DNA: TGTGCCAGCAGCTTAGAAGAACGGGAGACCCAGTACTTC. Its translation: CASSLEERETQYF.

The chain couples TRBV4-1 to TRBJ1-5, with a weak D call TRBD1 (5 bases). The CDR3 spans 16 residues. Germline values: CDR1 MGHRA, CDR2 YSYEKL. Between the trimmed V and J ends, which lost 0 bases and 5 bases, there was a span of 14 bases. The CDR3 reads CASSQDGGNRHQPQHF. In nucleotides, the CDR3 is TGCGCCAGCAGCCAAGATGGGGGGAACAGGCATCAGCCCCAGCATTTT.

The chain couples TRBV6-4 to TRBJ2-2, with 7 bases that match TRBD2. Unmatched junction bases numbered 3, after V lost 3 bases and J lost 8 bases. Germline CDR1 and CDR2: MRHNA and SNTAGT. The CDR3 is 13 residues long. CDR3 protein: CASSDRLAGELFF. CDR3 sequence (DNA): TGTGCCAGCAGTGATCGACTAGCTGGGGAGCTGTTTTTT.

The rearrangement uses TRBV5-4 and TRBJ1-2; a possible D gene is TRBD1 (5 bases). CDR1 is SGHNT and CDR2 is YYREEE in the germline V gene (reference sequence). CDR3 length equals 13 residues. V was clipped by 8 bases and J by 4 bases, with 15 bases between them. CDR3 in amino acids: CASGLDGGYGYTF. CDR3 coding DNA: TGTGCCAGTGGACTCGACGGGGGCTATGGCTACACCTTC.

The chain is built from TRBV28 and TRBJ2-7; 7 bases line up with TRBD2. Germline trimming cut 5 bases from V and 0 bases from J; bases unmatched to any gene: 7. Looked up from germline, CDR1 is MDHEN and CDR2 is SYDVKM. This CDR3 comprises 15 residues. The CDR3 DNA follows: TGTGCCAGCAGTACCTTCGGGGGGAACTCCTACGAGCAGTACTTC. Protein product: CASSTFGGNSYEQYF.

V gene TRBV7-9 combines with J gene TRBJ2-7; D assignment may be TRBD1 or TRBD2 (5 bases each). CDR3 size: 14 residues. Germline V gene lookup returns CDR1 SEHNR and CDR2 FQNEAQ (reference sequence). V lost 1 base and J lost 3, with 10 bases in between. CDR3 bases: TGTGCCAGCAGCTTAGGGGGGACCATCTACGAGCAGTACTTC. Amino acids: CASSLGGTIYEQYF.

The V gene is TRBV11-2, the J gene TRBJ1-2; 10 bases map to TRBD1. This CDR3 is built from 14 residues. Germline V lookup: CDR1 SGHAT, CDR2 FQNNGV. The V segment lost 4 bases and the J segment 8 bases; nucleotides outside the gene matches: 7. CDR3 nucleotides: TGTGCCAGCAGCTACCTGACAGGGGGCCGAGGCTACACCTTC. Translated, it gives CASSYLTGGRGYTF.

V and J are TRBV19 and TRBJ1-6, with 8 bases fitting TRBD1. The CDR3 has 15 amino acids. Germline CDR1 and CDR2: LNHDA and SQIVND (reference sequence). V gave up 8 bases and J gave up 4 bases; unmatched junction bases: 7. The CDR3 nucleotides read TGTGCCAGTGCCCGGACAGGGCCATATAATTCACCCCTCCACTTT. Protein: CASARTGPYNSPLHF.

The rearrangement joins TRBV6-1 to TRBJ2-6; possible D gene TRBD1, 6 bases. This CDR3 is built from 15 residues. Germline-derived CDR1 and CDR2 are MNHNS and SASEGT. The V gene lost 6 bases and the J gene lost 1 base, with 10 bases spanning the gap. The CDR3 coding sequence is TGTGCCAGCAGCTCTACAGGGTCTGGGGCCAACGTCCTGACTTTC. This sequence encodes CASSSTGSGANVLTF.

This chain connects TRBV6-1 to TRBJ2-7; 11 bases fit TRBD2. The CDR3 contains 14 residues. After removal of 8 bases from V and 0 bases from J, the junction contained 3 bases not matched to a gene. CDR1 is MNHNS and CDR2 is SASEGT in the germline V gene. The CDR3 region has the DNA TGTGCCAGCTCGACTAGCGGGATCTCCTACGAGCAGTACTTC. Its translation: CASSTSGISYEQYF.

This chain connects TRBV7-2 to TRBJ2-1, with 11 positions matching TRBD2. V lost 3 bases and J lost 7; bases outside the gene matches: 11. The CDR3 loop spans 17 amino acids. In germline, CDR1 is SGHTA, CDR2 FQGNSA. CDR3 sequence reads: CASSFQSLAGGENEQFF. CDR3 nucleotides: TGTGCCAGCAGCTTCCAGTCTCTAGCGGGGGGTGAGAATGAGCAGTTCTTC.

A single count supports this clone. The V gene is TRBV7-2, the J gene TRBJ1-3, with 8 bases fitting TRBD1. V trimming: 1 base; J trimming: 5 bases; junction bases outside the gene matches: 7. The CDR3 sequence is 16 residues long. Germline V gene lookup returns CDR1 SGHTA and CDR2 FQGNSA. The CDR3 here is CASSLVVQGARNTIYF. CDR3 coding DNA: TGTGCCAGCAGCTTAGTCGTTCAGGGGGCGCGAAACACCATATATTTT.